The 24 T cell receptor beta chains presented below share a single source sample, sequenced in a study of shared clonotypes between healthy human individuals. Clones were sequenced by immunoSEQ multiplex PCR, and TCRdb holds only the in-frame ones, with some missing. This sample has roughly 1,100,000 clones, with 75% found just once. Sequencing was performed on memory CD4+ T cells sorted from blood. The subset was: CD45RA-negative fraction. These receptors originate from a young man in good health.

Only one count was recorded for this clone. This chain connects TRBV5-1 to TRBJ2-2; 7 bases agree with TRBD2. CDR1 and CDR2 from the germline V gene are SGHRS and YFSETQ. The CDR3 is 14 residues long. Trimming at V came to 4 bases and at J to 9 bases, leaving 9 bases not matched to a gene. The CDR3 sequence: CASSPSGTTRELFF. The CDR3 DNA follows: TGCGCCAGCAGCCCCTCCGGGACTACGAGGGAGCTGTTTTTT.

The chain combines TRBV29-1 with TRBJ2-1; D is ambiguous. The germline CDR1 and CDR2 sequences are SQVTM and ANQGSEA. This CDR3 has 14 residues. V lost 2 bases and J 2 bases, leaving 10 bases between the germline ends. The CDR3 region is CSVERAITYNEQFF. CDR3 coding DNA: TGCAGCGTTGAAAGGGCTATTACCTACAATGAGCAGTTCTTC.

The chain couples TRBV5-5 to TRBJ2-7, with 9 bases lining up with TRBD1. Germline lookup yields CDR1 SGHKS and CDR2 YYEKEE (reference sequence). V gave up 6 bases and J gave up 2 bases; unmatched junction bases: 6. CDR3 length equals 14 residues. The CDR3 is CASIPGQGPYEQYF. The CDR3 nucleotides are TGTGCCAGCATTCCGGGACAGGGACCCTACGAGCAGTACTTC.

The chain uses TRBV7-9 and TRBJ2-1, with D perhaps matching TRBD2 (5 bases). CDR1 SEHNR and CDR2 FQNEAQ come from the germline V gene (reference sequence). The CDR3 is 15 residues long. V lost 5 bases, J lost 5 bases, and 16 bases lay in between. This chain's CDR3 is CASSPLGVRNNEQFF. The CDR3 DNA reads TGTGCCAGCAGCCCGCTCGGGGTTAGGAACAATGAGCAGTTCTTC. Looking up the rest from reference TRBV7-9 and TRBJ2-1 gives the full variable domain: DTGVSQNPRHKITKRGQNVTFRCDPISEHNRLYWYRQTLGQGPEFLTYFQNEAQLEKSRLLSDRFSAERPKGSFSTLEIQRTEQGDSAMYLCASSPLGVRNNEQFFGPGTRLTVL.

The chain employs TRBV6-5 and TRBJ2-2, with D unclear. Germline-derived CDR1 and CDR2 are MNHEY and SVGAGI. Between the trimmed V and J ends, which lost 8 bases and 6 bases, there was a span of 16 bases. This CDR3 comprises 14 residues. CDR3 sequence: CASSPEWYAGELFF. In DNA form, the CDR3 reads TGTGCCAGCTCCCCCGAGTGGTACGCCGGGGAGCTGTTTTTT.

This sequence joins TRBV4-1 and TRBJ1-2; D gene unclear. The CDR3 covers 14 residues. V was trimmed by 0 bases and J by 4 bases, leaving 9 bases between them. The germline CDR1 and CDR2 sequences are MGHRA and YSYEKL. This CDR3 is CASSQDLQVYGYTF. CDR3 in DNA: TGCGCCAGCAGCCAAGACCTCCAGGTCTATGGCTACACCTTC.

This clone was detected only once. The chain links TRBV28 to TRBJ1-6; 8 nucleotides align to TRBD1. The CDR3 is made up of 14 amino acids. The germline V gene encodes CDR1 MDHEN and CDR2 SYDVKM. V trimming: 8 bases; J trimming: 7 bases; junction bases outside the gene matches: 7. This chain's CDR3 is CASGSTGANSPLHF. The DNA for the CDR3 is TGTGCCAGCGGCTCGACAGGGGCGAATTCACCCCTCCACTTT. The whole variable domain, filled in from reference TRBV28 and TRBJ1-6, reads DVKVTQSSRYLVKRTGEKVFLECVQDMDHENMFWYRQDPGLGLRLIYFSYDVKMKEKGDIPEGYSVSREKKERFSLILESASTNQTSMYLCASGSTGANSPLHFGNGTRLTVT.

The V call is TRBV5-1, the J call TRBJ1-4, with unresolved D. V was clipped by 0 bases and J by 5 bases, with 17 bases between them. Germline V lookup: CDR1 SGHRS, CDR2 YFSETQ. This CDR3 is 17 amino acids long. The CDR3 here is CASSLVASLSTNEKLFF. The CDR3 bases are TGCGCCAGCAGCTTGGTGGCGTCTTTGTCTACCAATGAAAAACTGTTTTTT.

This clone was recorded only once. The chain joins TRBV6-1 to TRBJ2-3, with 11 bases lining up with TRBD2. CDR1 is MNHNS and CDR2 is SASEGT in the germline V gene. The V and J ends lost 2 bases and 3 bases, in that order; junction bases with no gene match: 13. CDR3 length: 19 residues. This CDR3 is CASSETPLAGGRMTDTQYF. DNA for the CDR3: TGTGCCAGCAGTGAAACGCCATTAGCGGGAGGGCGAATGACAGATACGCAGTATTTT.

J is TRBJ2-1 and V is TRBV4-3, with 9 bases matching TRBD2. The CDR3 spans 16 residues. V shed 4 bases, J shed 7 bases, and the junction held 11 bases outside the gene matches. Germline V CDR1 and CDR2: LGHNA, YSLEER. The CDR3 sequence is CASSRLAGVPENEQFF. The CDR3 nucleotides are TGCGCCAGCAGCCGGTTAGCGGGAGTTCCGGAAAATGAGCAGTTCTTC.

This rearrangement joins TRBV11-2 to TRBJ2-1; 8 nucleotides align to TRBD2. The germline V gene encodes CDR1 SGHAT and CDR2 FQNNGV. V was pared by 4 bases and J by 7 bases, with 6 bases of the junction left unmatched. The length of the CDR3 is 14 residues. This CDR3 reads CASSSLAGTNEQFF. Written as DNA, the CDR3 is TGTGCCAGCAGCTCCTTAGCGGGGACAAATGAGCAGTTCTTC.

This chain joins TRBV28 and TRBJ1-2, with D maybe TRBD1 (5 bases). The CDR3 has 15 amino acids. Germline CDR1 MDHEN, CDR2 SYDVKM. V lost 5 bases and J lost 4, with 17 bases in between. The DNA for the CDR3 is TGTGCCAGCAGTCTGGGATCCGGGACGGGCTATGGCTACACCTTC. Translation: CASSLGSGTGYGYTF.

The rearrangement uses TRBV5-6 and TRBJ2-1; a possible D gene is TRBD2 (6 bases). Germline V CDR1 and CDR2: SGHDT, YYEEEE. This CDR3 is 16 amino acids long. V was trimmed by 5 bases and J by 1 base, leaving 16 bases between them. The CDR3 here is CASSSMGGESYNEQFF. The DNA for the CDR3 is TGTGCCAGCAGTTCTATGGGGGGAGAGTCCTACAATGAGCAGTTCTTC.

The rearrangement uses TRBV19 and TRBJ1-2; 10 bases align to TRBD1. The CDR3 length is 14 residues. CDR1 is LNHDA and CDR2 is SQIVND in the germline V gene (reference sequence). The trim removed 6 bases at V and 5 bases at J, leaving 6 bases unmatched. CDR3 sequence reads: CASRPGQGRYGYTF. The DNA for the CDR3 is TGTGCCAGTAGACCGGGACAGGGGCGTTATGGCTACACCTTC.

The chain combines TRBV27 with TRBJ2-3; D gene unclear. V dropped 8 bases and J dropped 2 bases, with 11 bases sitting between them. The CDR3 loop spans 13 amino acids. Germline loops: CDR1 MNHEY, CDR2 SMNVEV (reference sequence). The CDR3 loop reads CASSGRTTDTQYF. The CDR3 DNA sequence: TGTGCCAGCTCTGGTCGGACCACAGATACGCAGTATTTT.

The chain carries TRBV5-1 and TRBJ2-7; D not certain. Trimming left V 2 bases short and J 2 bases short, with 14 bases between. This CDR3 spans 15 amino acids. Germline V gene sequence: CDR1 SGHRS, CDR2 YFSETQ. The CDR3 DNA reads TGCGCCAGCAGCTTCGATGGGAAAGGGCCCTACGAGCAGTACTTC. Its protein is CASSFDGKGPYEQYF.

With respect to this clone: One end of the junction is discordant with germline, which a read error may explain. This chain links TRBV11-2 with TRBJ2-7; no reliable D call. Looked up from germline, CDR1 is SGHAT and CDR2 is FQNNGV. The CDR3 runs to 11 residues. CDR3 DNA sequence: TGTGCCAGCAGTTTAGCCTGGGAGCAGTACTTC. It encodes CASSLAWEQYF.

There are many counts of this clone. CDR3: CASSLPMGRDEQYF. As DNA, the CDR3 is TGTGCCAGCAGCTTACCGATGGGAAGGGACGAGCAGTACTTC. The J gene is TRBJ2-7, the V gene TRBV7-9; D not certain. Per germline, CDR1 SEHNR and CDR2 FQNEAQ (reference sequence). Trimming left V 2 bases short and J 5 bases short, with 13 bases between. CDR3 length: 14 residues.

The genes are TRBV6-5 and TRBJ1-3; 7 positions agree with TRBD1. The CDR3 runs 16 residues. Trimming cost V 2 bases and J 2 bases; bases outside gene matches: 6. CDR1 is MNHEY, CDR2 SVGAGI, per germline. The DNA for the CDR3 is TGTGCCAGCAGTTACCAGGGACAGTCGCCTGGAAACACCATATATTTT. It specifies CASSYQGQSPGNTIYF.

The chain joins TRBV6-1 to TRBJ1-2, with 11 positions matching TRBD1. In germline, CDR1 is MNHNS, CDR2 SASEGT. The V segment lost 4 bases and the J segment 4 bases; nucleotides outside the gene matches: 5. The CDR3 length is 15 residues. The CDR3 DNA reads as TGTGCCAGCAGTGCCGGACAGGGGGCTGGCTATGGCTACACCTTC. Translated, it gives CASSAGQGAGYGYTF.

This chain joins TRBV6-5 and TRBJ2-7; TRBD1 is a possible D gene (5 bases). V lost 3 bases to trimming and J lost 0 bases, with 12 bases between them. The CDR3 contains 15 residues. The V gene's germline CDR1 is MNHEY and CDR2 SVGAGI. The CDR3: CASSYLGQDSYEQYF. In DNA form, the CDR3 reads TGTGCCAGCAGTTATTTAGGACAAGACTCCTACGAGCAGTACTTC.

The genes are TRBV7-9 and TRBJ2-1, with TRBD2 as a possible D gene (6 bases). Germline V gene lookup returns CDR1 SEHNR and CDR2 FQNEAQ (reference sequence). The CDR3 runs to 14 residues. Deletions cut 8 bases from V and 2 bases from J, with 13 bases between. CDR3 nucleotide sequence: TGTGCCAGCCGGAGGGTTGCGGCCTACAATGAGCAGTTCTTC. As protein: CASRRVAAYNEQFF.

This chain links TRBV5-6 with TRBJ1-1; D remains ambiguous. The CDR3 spans 13 residues. Germline-derived CDR1 and CDR2 are SGHDT and YYEEEE. The V end was cut by 2 bases, the J end by 7 bases, with 12 bases between. The CDR3 DNA reads TGTGCCAGCAGCTTTGGTTCGGGAGATGAAGCTTTCTTT. It is translated as CASSFGSGDEAFF.

The chain joins TRBV5-4 to TRBJ1-4, with D unclear. V lost 0 bases, J lost 4 bases, and 7 bases lay in between. Germline V lookup: CDR1 SGHNT, CDR2 YYREEE (reference sequence). This CDR3 is 14 amino acids long. The CDR3 DNA is TGTGCCAGCAGCTTGGAACCGAGTAATGAAAAACTGTTTTTT. Translated, it gives CASSLEPSNEKLFF.